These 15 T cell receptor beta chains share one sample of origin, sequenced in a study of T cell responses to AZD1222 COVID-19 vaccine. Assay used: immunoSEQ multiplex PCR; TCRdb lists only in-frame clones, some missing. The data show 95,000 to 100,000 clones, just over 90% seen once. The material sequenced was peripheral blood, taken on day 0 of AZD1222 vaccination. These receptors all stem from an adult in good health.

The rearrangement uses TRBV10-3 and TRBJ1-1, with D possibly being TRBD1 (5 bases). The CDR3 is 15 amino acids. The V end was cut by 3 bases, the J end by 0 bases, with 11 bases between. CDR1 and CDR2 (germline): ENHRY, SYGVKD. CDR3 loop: CAISEGTGMNTEAFF. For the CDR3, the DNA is TGTGCCATCAGTGAAGGGACGGGGATGAACACTGAAGCTTTCTTT.

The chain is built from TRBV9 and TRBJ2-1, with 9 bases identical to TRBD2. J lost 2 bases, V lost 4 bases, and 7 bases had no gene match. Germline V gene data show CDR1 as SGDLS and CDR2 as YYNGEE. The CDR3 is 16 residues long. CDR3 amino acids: CASSPLSGGAYNEQFF. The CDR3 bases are TGTGCCAGCAGCCCCCTTAGCGGGGGAGCCTACAATGAGCAGTTCTTC. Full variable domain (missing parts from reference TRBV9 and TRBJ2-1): DSGVTQTPKHLITATGQRVTLRCSPRSGDLSVYWYQQSLDQGLQFLIQYYNGEERAKGNILERFSAQQFPDLHSELNLSSLELGDSALYFCASSPLSGGAYNEQFFGPGTRLTVL.

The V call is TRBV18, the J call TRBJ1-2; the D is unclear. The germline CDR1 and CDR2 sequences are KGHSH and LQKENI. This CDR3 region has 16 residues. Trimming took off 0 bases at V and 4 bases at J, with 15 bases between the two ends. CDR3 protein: CASSPPGGLDLYGYTF. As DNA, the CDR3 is TGTGCCAGCTCACCACCTGGCGGATTAGATCTCTATGGCTACACCTTC.

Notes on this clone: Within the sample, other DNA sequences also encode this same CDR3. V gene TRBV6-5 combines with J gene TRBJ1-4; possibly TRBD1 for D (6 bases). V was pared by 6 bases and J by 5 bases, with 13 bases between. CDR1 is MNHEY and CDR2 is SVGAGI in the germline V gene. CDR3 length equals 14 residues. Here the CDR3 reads CASSSGQSNEKLFF. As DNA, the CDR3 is TGTGCCAGCAGCTCCGGACAGAGCAATGAAAAACTGTTTTTT.

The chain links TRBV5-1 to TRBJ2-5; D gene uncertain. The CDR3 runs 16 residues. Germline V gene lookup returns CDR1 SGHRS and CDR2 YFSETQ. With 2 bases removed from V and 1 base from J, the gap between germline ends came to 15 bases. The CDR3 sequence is CASSFSRPSAQETQYF. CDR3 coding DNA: TGCGCCAGCAGCTTTTCACGCCCGTCCGCCCAAGAGACCCAGTACTTC.

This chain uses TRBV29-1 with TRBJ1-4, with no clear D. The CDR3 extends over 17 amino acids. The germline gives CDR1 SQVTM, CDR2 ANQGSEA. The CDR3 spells CRGGKGNRSPTNEKLFF. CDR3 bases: TGCAGAGGAGGGAAAGGGAACCGCTCGCCAACTAATGAAAAACTGTTTTTT.

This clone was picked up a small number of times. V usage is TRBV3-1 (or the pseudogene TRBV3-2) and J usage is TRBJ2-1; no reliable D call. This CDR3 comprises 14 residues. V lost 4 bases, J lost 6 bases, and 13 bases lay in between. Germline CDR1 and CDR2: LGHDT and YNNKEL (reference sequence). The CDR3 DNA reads TGTGCCAGCAGCCTCTCCTTTCCTAGCAATGAGCAGTTCTTC. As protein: CASSLSFPSNEQFF.

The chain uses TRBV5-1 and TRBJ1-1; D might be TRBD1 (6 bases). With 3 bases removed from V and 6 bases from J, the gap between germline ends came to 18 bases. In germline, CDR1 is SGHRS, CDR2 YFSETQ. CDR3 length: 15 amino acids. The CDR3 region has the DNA TGCGCCAGCAGCTCCACCCCACAGGGTAACGCTGAAGCTTTCTTT. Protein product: CASSSTPQGNAEAFF.

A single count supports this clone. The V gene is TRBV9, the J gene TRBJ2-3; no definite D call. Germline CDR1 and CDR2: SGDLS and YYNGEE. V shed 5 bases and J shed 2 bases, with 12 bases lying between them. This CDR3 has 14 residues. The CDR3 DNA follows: TGTGCCAGCAGTTCTAACCCCGACACAGATACGCAGTATTTT. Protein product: CASSSNPDTDTQYF. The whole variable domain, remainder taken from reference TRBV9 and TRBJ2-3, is DSGVTQTPKHLITATGQRVTLRCSPRSGDLSVYWYQQSLDQGLQFLIQYYNGEERAKGNILERFSAQQFPDLHSELNLSSLELGDSALYFCASSSNPDTDTQYFGPGTRLTVL.

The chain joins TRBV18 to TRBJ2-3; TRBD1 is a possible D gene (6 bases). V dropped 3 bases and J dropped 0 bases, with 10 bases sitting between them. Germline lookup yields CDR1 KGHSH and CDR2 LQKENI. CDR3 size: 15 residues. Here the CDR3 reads CASSPMDSSTDTQYF. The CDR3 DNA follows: TGTGCCAGCTCACCGATGGACAGCAGCACAGATACGCAGTATTTT.

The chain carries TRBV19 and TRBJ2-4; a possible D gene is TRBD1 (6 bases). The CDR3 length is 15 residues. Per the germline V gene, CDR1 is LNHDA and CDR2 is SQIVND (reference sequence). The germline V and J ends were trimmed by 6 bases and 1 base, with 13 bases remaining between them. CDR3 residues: CASRPQQGAKNIQYF. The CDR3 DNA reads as TGTGCCAGTAGGCCACAGCAGGGGGCCAAAAACATTCAGTACTTC. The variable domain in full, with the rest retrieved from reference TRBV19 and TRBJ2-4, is DGGITQSPKYLFRKEGQNVTLSCEQNLNHDAMYWYRQDPGQGLRLIYYSQIVNDFQKGDIAEGYSVSREKKESFPLTVTSAQKNPTAFYLCASRPQQGAKNIQYFGAGTRLSVL.

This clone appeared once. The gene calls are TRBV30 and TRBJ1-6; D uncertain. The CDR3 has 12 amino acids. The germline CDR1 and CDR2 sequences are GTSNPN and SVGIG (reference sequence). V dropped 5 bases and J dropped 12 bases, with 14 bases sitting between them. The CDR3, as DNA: TGTGCCTGGGCCACCCTTAGAGGACCCCTCCACTTT. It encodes CAWATLRGPLHF.

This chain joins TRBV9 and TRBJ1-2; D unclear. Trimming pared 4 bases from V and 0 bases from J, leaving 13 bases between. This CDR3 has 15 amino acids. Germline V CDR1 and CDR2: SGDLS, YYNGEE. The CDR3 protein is CASSTRQSTNYGYTF. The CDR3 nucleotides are TGTGCCAGCAGCACCAGACAATCGACTAACTATGGCTACACCTTC.

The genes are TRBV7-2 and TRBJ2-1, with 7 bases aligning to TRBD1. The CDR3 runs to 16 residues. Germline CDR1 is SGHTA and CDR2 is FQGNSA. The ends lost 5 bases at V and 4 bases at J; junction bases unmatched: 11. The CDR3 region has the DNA TGTGCCAGCAGCCCGATACCGGGACAGCCTTACAATGAGCAGTTCTTC. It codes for CASSPIPGQPYNEQFF.

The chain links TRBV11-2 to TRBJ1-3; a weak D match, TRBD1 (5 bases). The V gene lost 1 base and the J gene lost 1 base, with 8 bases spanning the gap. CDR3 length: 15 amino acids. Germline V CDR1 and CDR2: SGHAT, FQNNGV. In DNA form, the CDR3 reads TGTGCCAGCAGCTTAGGGGGCGGATCTGGAAACACCATATATTTT. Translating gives CASSLGGGSGNTIYF.